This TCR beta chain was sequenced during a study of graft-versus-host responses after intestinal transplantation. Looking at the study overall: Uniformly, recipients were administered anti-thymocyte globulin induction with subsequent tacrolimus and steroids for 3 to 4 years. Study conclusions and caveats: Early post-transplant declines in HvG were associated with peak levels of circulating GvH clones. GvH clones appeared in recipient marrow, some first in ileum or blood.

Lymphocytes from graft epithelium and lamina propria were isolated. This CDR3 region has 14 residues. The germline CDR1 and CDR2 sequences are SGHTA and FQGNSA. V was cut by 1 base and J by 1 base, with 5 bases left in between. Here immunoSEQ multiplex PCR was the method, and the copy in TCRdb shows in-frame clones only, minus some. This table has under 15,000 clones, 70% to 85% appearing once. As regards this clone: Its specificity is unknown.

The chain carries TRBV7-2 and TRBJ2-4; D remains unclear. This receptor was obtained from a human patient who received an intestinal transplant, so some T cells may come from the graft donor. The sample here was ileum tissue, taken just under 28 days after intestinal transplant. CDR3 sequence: CASSLESAKNIQYF. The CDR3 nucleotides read TGTGCCAGCAGCTTAGAATCTGCCAAAAACATTCAGTACTTC.